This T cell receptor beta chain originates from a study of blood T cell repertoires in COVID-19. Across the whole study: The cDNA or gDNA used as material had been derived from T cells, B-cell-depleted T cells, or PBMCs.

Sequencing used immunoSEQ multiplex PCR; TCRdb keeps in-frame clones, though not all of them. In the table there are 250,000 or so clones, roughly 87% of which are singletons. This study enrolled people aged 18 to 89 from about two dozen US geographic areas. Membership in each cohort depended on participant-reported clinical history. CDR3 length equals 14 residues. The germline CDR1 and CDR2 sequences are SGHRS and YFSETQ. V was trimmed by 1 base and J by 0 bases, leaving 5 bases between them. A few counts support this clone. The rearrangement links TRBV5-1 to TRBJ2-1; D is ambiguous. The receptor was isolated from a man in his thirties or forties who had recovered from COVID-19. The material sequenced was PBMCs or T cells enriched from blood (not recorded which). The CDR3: CASSLYSSYNEQFF. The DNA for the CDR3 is TGCGCCAGCAGCTTGTATAGCTCCTACAATGAGCAGTTCTTC.